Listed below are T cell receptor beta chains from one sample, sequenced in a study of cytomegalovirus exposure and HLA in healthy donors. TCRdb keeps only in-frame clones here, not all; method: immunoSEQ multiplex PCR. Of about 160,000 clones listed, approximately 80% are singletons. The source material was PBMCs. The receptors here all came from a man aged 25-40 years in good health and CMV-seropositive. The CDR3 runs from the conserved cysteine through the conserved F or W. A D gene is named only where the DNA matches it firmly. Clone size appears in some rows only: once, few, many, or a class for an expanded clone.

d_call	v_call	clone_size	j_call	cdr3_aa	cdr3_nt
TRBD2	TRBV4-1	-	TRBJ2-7	CASSRGLAGYSYEQYF	TGCGCCAGCAGCCGCGGACTAGCGGGGTACTCCTACGAGCAGTACTTC
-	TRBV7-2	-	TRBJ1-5	CASSLNSNRAAQPQHF	TGTGCCAGCAGCTTAAATAGTAACAGGGCGGCTCAGCCCCAGCATTTT
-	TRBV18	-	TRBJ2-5	CASSPGPQETQYF	TGTGCCAGCTCCCCAGGGCCTCAAGAGACCCAGTACTTC
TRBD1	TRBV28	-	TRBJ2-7	CASSWDRLYEQYF	TGTGCCAGCAGTTGGGACAGACTATACGAGCAGTACTTC
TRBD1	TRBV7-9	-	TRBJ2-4	CASSSRQGRVDIQYF	TGTGCCAGCAGCTCGCGACAGGGGAGAGTTGACATTCAGTACTTC
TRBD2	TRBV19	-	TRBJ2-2	CASSGGRPTGELFF	TGTGCAAGTAGCGGGGGTCGGCCCACCGGGGAGCTGTTTTTT
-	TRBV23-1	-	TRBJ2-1	CASLIPPCSYNEQFF	TGCGCCAGTCTAATACCCCCATGCTCCTACAATGAGCAGTTCTTC
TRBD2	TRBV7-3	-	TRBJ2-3	CASSRGGATSTDTQYF	TGTGCCAGCAGCCGCGGGGGGGCCACTAGCACAGATACGCAGTATTTT
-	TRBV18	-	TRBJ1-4	CASSPGSTNEKLFF	TGTGCCAGCTCACCAGGCTCAACTAATGAAAAACTGTTTTTT
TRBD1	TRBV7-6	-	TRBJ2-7	CASSLGQGRNEQYF	TGTGCCAGCAGCTTAGGACAGGGTAGGAACGAGCAGTACTTC
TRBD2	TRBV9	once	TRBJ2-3	CASSVLAGGTDTQYF	TGTGCCAGCAGCGTACTAGCGGGAGGCACAGATACGCAGTATTTT
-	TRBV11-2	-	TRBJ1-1	CASSPGVTEAFF	TGTGCCAGCAGCCCAGGGGTTACTGAAGCTTTCTTT
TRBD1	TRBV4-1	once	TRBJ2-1	CASSQRPRTGYNEQFF	TGCGCCAGCAGCCAACGGCCGAGGACAGGGTACAATGAGCAGTTCTTC
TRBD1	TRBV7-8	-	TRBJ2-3	CASRTGTGHGDTQYF	TGTGCCAGCAGGACCGGGACAGGCCACGGGGATACGCAGTATTTT
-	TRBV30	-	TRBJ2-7	CAWSAFYEQYF	TGTGCCTGGAGTGCGTTCTACGAGCAGTACTTC
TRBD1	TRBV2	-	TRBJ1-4	CASSGGEGAGKLFF	TGTGCCAGCAGTGGTGGAGAGGGGGCAGGAAAACTGTTTTTT
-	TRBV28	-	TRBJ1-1	CASSTDRMNTEAFF	TGTGCCAGCAGTACGGACAGAATGAACACTGAAGCTTTCTTT
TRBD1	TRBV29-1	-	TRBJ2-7	CSASPPLGQGIYEQYF	TGCAGCGCGTCCCCACCTCTGGGACAGGGGATCTACGAGCAGTACTTC
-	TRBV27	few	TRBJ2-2	CASSSVAGWIGELFF	TGTGCCAGCAGTTCCGTGGCAGGCTGGATCGGGGAGCTGTTTTTT
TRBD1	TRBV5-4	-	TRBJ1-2	CASSSRQGVDYGYTF	TGTGCCAGCAGCTCCCGCCAGGGGGTAGACTATGGCTACACCTTC
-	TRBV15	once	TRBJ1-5	CATSRGEEPLNQPQHF	TGTGCCACCAGCAGAGGCGAGGAACCACTCAATCAGCCCCAGCATTTT
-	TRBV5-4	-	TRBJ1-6	CASSLATGNSYNSPLHF	TGTGCCAGCAGCTTAGCTACAGGGAACTCCTATAATTCACCCCTCCACTTT
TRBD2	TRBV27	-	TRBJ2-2	CATCTSGGGTGELFF	TGTGCCACCTGTACTAGCGGGGGGGGCACCGGGGAGCTGTTTTTT
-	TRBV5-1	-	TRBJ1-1	CASAKDRLNTEAFF	TGCGCCAGCGCAAAGGACAGATTGAACACTGAAGCTTTCTTT
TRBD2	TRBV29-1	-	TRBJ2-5	CSVAAGGVKETQYF	TGCAGCGTTGCTGCGGGGGGAGTTAAAGAGACCCAGTACTTC
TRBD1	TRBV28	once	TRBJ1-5	CASSPGTGGISNQPQHF	TGTGCCAGCAGTCCTGGGACAGGGGGCATCAGCAATCAGCCCCAGCATTTT